The 32 T cell receptor beta chains below were found in one sample sequenced in a study of T cells expressing NK-cell markers. Each CDR3 protein gets one entry in TCRdb, which reprocessed the 5' RACE reads and gives no DNA. The sample holds 550,000 to 600,000 distinct CDR3 sequences. The specimen sequenced was blood T cells: a sorted CD56 or NKG2C T cell subset, CD4+ or CD8+ T cells, or bulk PBMC T cells (not recorded which). These receptors were collected from a man aged 18 to 29 in good health.

The chain uses TRBV7-2 and TRBJ2-2; the TCRdb D gene call, TRBD2, has no DNA to confirm it. In germline, CDR1 is SGHTA, CDR2 FQGNSA. The CDR3 totals 15 residues. This CDR3 is CASYLLAGSPGELFF.

The chain carries TRBV29-1 and TRBJ1-2; TCRdb names TRBD1, which stays unverified in the absence of DNA. The germline V gene encodes CDR1 SQVTM and CDR2 ANQGSEA. CDR3 length: 16 amino acids. CDR3 loop: CSARPREQGPNYGYTF.

The chain's CDR3 is CSARRLAGDMGEQYF. The V gene is TRBV20-1, the J gene TRBJ2-7; TCRdb returns TRBD2, unconfirmable since there is no DNA. Germline V CDR1 and CDR2: DFQATT, SNEGSKA (reference sequence). The length of the CDR3 is 15 residues.

The gene calls are TRBV12-3 or TRBV12-4 and TRBJ2-2; TCRdb indicates TRBD2, and absent DNA this call remains unverified. This CDR3 is 16 amino acids long. This CDR3 is CASSYRGGRNTGELFF.

This rearrangement joins TRBV5-1 to TRBJ2-2; checking the TCRdb D call of TRBD2 is not possible without DNA. Looked up from germline, CDR1 is SGHRS and CDR2 is YFSETQ. The CDR3 sequence is 21 residues long. The CDR3 here is CASSLPTTSGRPYPNTGELFF.

This chain joins TRBV7-8 and TRBJ2-2; TCRdb picks TRBD1, but there is no DNA to check that call. CDR3 length: 14 amino acids. The V gene's germline CDR1 is SGHVS and CDR2 FQNEAQ. CDR3 region: CASGRGSKAGELFF.

This chain joins TRBV4-3 and TRBJ2-7. The CDR3 covers 13 residues. CDR1 is LGHNA, CDR2 YSLEER, per germline. CDR3 protein: CASSPFLRYEQYF.

The genes are TRBV15 and TRBJ2-5; the D gene TCRdb calls, TRBD1, cannot be checked with no DNA. This CDR3 has 14 residues. Germline lookup yields CDR1 LNHNV and CDR2 YYDKDF (reference sequence). CDR3 sequence reads: CATSRTRAQETQYF.

The chain employs TRBV13 and TRBJ2-1. Germline V gene lookup returns CDR1 PRHDT and CDR2 FYEKMQ (reference sequence). The CDR3 has 14 amino acids. The CDR3 protein is CASSLRLVYNEQFF.

The chain combines TRBV7-9 with TRBJ2-7. The CDR3 runs to 12 residues. Germline CDR1 SEHNR, CDR2 FQNEAQ (reference sequence). The CDR3 is CASSNSDYEQYF.

The rearrangement uses TRBV10-3 and TRBJ1-2; no DNA is available, so the TRBD1 call from TCRdb remains unchecked. Germline-derived CDR1 and CDR2 are ENHRY and SYGVKD. CDR3 length: 16 residues. The CDR3 loop reads CAISVRDREVNYGYTF.

J is TRBJ2-1 and V is TRBV11-2; TCRdb's D gene call, TRBD2, goes unchecked for lack of DNA. The CDR3 totals 16 residues. Germline assignment: CDR1 SGHAT and CDR2 FQNNGV. CDR3 sequence: CASRTGRDSTYNEQFF.

The chain is built from TRBV5-1 and TRBJ2-3; with no DNA, the TCRdb D assignment of TRBD1 cannot be verified. Germline CDR1 is SGHRS and CDR2 is YFSETQ. The CDR3 covers 16 residues. CDR3: CASSFNRERRADTQYF.

The V and J genes are TRBV5-1 and TRBJ1-4; TCRdb's D call, TRBD1, is unchecked because there is no DNA. Germline CDR1 SGHRS, CDR2 YFSETQ. This CDR3 comprises 15 residues. The CDR3 loop is CASSPTGPTNEKLFF. The whole variable domain, remainder taken from reference TRBV5-1 and TRBJ1-4, is KAGVTQTPRYLIKTRGQQVTLSCSPISGHRSVSWYQQTPGQGLQFLFEYFSETQRNKGNFPGRFSGRQFSNSRSEMNVSTLELGDSALYLCASSPTGPTNEKLFFGSGTQLSVL.

V usage is TRBV2 and J usage is TRBJ2-3; there is no DNA to check the TCRdb D call of TRBD2. Germline-derived CDR1 and CDR2 are SNHLY and FYNNEI. This CDR3 comprises 13 residues. The CDR3 region is CASGRDRGDTQYF. The full variable domain, completed using reference TRBV2 and TRBJ2-3, is EPEVTQTPSHQVTQMGQEVILRCVPISNHLYFYWYRQILGQKVEFLVSFYNNEISEKSEIFDDQFSVERPDGSNFTLKIRSTKLEDSAMYFCASGRDRGDTQYFGPGTRLTVL.

The rearrangement uses TRBV27 and TRBJ2-2; TCRdb reports TRBD1, a call that lacks DNA to check it against. Germline lookup yields CDR1 MNHEY and CDR2 SMNVEV (reference sequence). The CDR3 is 16 residues long. CDR3: CASSLSGTGGTGELFF.

The chain combines TRBV30 with TRBJ2-1; lacking DNA, the TRBD1 call made by TCRdb goes unchecked. CDR1 GTSNPN and CDR2 SVGIG come from the germline V gene (reference sequence). The CDR3 is 15 amino acids. CDR3 protein: CAWNGQASGVGEQFF.

The genes are TRBV3-1 and TRBJ2-1. The CDR3 is 12 amino acids. CDR1 LGHDT and CDR2 YNNKEL come from the germline V gene (reference sequence). The CDR3 reads CASSQGSPEQFF.

This sequence joins TRBV6-2 or TRBV6-3 and TRBJ1-2. The CDR3 is 14 amino acids. The germline V gene has CDR1 MNHEY and CDR2 SVGEGT. CDR3 amino acids: CASSYRQANYGYTF.

This chain connects TRBV7-9 to TRBJ1-2; the D call from TCRdb, TRBD1, cannot be confirmed without DNA. This CDR3 comprises 16 residues. The germline gives CDR1 SEHNR, CDR2 FQNEAQ (reference sequence). The CDR3 loop is CASSFPPGGPNYGYTF.

The chain uses TRBV3-1 and TRBJ2-3; TCRdb reports TRBD2, a call that lacks DNA to check it against. There are 17 residues in the CDR3. Germline V gene sequence: CDR1 LGHDT, CDR2 YNNKEL (reference sequence). CDR3 region: CASSQESGLAGTDTQYF.

This sequence joins TRBV7-9 and TRBJ2-3; TCRdb's D call, TRBD1, is unchecked because there is no DNA. The CDR3 runs 16 residues. CDR1 is SEHNR and CDR2 is FQNEAQ in the germline V gene (reference sequence). CDR3 protein: CASSLMTGLITDTQYF.

V usage is TRBV20-1 and J usage is TRBJ1-3; TCRdb's D gene call, TRBD1, goes unchecked for lack of DNA. Germline V CDR1 and CDR2: DFQATT, SNEGSKA (reference sequence). This CDR3 comprises 20 residues. The CDR3 is CSARGQGGLQKLSSGNTIYF.

The gene calls are TRBV9 and TRBJ2-1; TCRdb designates TRBD2, a call that cannot be tested without DNA. This CDR3 region has 16 residues. Germline CDR1 SGDLS, CDR2 YYNGEE. The CDR3 protein is CASSVTGLAGGNEQFF.

This chain joins TRBV12-3 or TRBV12-4 and TRBJ1-1; TCRdb's D gene call, TRBD1, goes unchecked for lack of DNA. The CDR3 loop spans 14 amino acids. The CDR3 sequence is CASSARGYKTEAFF.

The chain carries TRBV5-1 and TRBJ2-3; the TCRdb D gene call, TRBD2, has no DNA to confirm it. Germline loops: CDR1 SGHRS, CDR2 YFSETQ. CDR3 length: 15 residues. This chain's CDR3 is CASRLTSGKADTQYF. Full variable domain (missing parts from reference TRBV5-1 and TRBJ2-3): KAGVTQTPRYLIKTRGQQVTLSCSPISGHRSVSWYQQTPGQGLQFLFEYFSETQRNKGNFPGRFSGRQFSNSRSEMNVSTLELGDSALYLCASRLTSGKADTQYFGPGTRLTVL.

The chain couples TRBV6-5 to TRBJ2-1; TCRdb indicates TRBD1, and absent DNA this call remains unverified. From germline, CDR1 is MNHEY and CDR2 SVGAGI. The CDR3 totals 14 residues. CDR3 protein: CASSYGGSSNEQFF.

This chain joins TRBV12-3 or TRBV12-4 and TRBJ2-5; the TCRdb call, TRBD1, lacks DNA for checking. The CDR3 is 14 residues long. The CDR3 reads CASTSGDPRETQYF.

V and J are TRBV28 and TRBJ2-5; TCRdb's assignment of TRBD1 cannot be checked, as there is no DNA. CDR3 size: 13 residues. CDR1 is MDHEN, CDR2 SYDVKM, per germline. This CDR3 is CASWDRASETQYF. Full variable domain (outside the CDR3, taken from reference TRBV28 and TRBJ2-5): DVKVTQSSRYLVKRTGEKVFLECVQDMDHENMFWYRQDPGLGLRLIYFSYDVKMKEKGDIPEGYSVSREKKERFSLILESASTNQTSMYLCASWDRASETQYFGPGTRLLVL.

V usage is TRBV6-1 and J usage is TRBJ1-3; TCRdb indicates TRBD1, and absent DNA this call remains unverified. CDR1 MNHNS and CDR2 SASEGT come from the germline V gene. This CDR3 is built from 14 residues. The CDR3 region is CASSTGSPGNTIYF.

The V gene is TRBV20-1, the J gene TRBJ1-2; the D gene TCRdb calls, TRBD1, cannot be checked with no DNA. The CDR3 length is 16 residues. Germline lookup yields CDR1 DFQATT and CDR2 SNEGSKA (reference sequence). CDR3 protein: CSASPDRVVPNYGYTF.

The gene calls are TRBV27 and TRBJ2-1; TCRdb calls TRBD2, which cannot be checked without DNA. From germline, CDR1 is MNHEY and CDR2 SMNVEV (reference sequence). This CDR3 is built from 14 residues. The CDR3 here is CASSRAGGLNEQFF.